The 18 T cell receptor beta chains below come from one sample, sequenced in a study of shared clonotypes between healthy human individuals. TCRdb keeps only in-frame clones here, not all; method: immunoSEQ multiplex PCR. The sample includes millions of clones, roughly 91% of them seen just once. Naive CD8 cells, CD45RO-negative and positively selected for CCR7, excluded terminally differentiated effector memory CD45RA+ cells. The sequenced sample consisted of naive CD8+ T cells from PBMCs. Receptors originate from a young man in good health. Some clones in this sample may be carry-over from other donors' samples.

The CDR3 loop reads CASSLLWAGGNEQFF. The CDR3 DNA reads as TGTGCCAGCAGCCTCCTCTGGGCGGGGGGCAATGAGCAGTTCTTC. This chain connects TRBV7-2 to TRBJ2-1; 8 bases are a match to TRBD2. The CDR3 spans 15 residues. CDR1 is SGHTA and CDR2 is FQGNSA in the germline V gene. V lost 5 bases to trimming and J lost 6 bases; unmatched junction nucleotides: 9.

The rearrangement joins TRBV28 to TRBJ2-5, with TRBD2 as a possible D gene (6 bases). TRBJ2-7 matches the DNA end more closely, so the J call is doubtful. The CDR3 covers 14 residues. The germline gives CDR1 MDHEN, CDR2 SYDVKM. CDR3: CASSLRDWPYEQYF. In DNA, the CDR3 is TGTGCCAGCAGTTTGAGGGACTGGCCCTACGAGCAGTACTTC.

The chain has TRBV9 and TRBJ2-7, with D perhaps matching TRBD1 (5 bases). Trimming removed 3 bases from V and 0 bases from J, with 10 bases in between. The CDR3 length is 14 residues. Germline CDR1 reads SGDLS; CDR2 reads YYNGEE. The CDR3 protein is CASSGKDNSYEQYF. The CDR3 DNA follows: TGTGCCAGCAGCGGAAAGGACAACTCCTACGAGCAGTACTTC.

Here the CDR3 DNA reads TGTGCCAGCAGCTTAATCACTGAAGCTTTCTTT. This gives the protein CASSLITEAFF. The chain links TRBV7-3 to TRBJ1-1; D not certain. V was pared by 1 base and J by 4 bases, with 1 base between. The CDR3 runs 11 residues. Germline V gene lookup returns CDR1 SGHTA and CDR2 FQGTGA.

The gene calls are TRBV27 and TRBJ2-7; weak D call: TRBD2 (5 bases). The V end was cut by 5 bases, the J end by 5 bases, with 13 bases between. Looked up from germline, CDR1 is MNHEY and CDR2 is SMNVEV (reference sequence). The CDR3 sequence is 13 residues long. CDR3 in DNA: TGTGCCAGCAGTCCCCGGGATATTCACGAGCAGTACTTC. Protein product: CASSPRDIHEQYF.

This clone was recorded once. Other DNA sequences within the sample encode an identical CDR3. The DNA for the CDR3 is TGTGCCAGCAGCTTGGCGCTTGCGGGATCCTACAATGAGCAGTTCTTC. Translation: CASSLALAGSYNEQFF. V gene TRBV5-6 combines with J gene TRBJ2-1; weak D call: TRBD2 (6 bases). Per the germline V gene, CDR1 is SGHDT and CDR2 is YYEEEE. The CDR3 is made up of 16 amino acids. Trimming left V 0 bases short and J 1 base short, with 11 bases between.

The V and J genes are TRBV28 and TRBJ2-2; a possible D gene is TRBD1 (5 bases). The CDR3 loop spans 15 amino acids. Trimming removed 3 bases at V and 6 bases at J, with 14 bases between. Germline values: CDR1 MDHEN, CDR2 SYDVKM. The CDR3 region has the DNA TGTGCCAGCAGTTTGGTCCAGGGAACCTCCGGGGAGCTGTTTTTT. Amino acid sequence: CASSLVQGTSGELFF.

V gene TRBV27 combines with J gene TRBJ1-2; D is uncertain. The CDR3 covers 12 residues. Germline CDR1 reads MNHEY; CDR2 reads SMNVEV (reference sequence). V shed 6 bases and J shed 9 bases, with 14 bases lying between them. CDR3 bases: TGTGCCAGCAGACCCGGGGATCTCCGCTACACCTTC. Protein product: CASRPGDLRYTF.

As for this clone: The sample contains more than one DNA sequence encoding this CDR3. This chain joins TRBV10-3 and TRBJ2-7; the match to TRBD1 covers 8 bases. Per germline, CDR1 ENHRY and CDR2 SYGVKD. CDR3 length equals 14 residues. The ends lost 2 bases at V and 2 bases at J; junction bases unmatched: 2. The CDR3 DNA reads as TGTGCCATCAGTGAGGGGACAGGCCCCTACGAGCAGTACTTC. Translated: CAISEGTGPYEQYF.

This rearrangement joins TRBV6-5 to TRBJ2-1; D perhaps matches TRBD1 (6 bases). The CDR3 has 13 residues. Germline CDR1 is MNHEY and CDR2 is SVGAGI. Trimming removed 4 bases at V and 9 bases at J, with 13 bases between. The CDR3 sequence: CASSLRQVGEQFF. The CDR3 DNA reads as TGTGCCAGCAGTTTAAGACAGGTTGGTGAGCAGTTCTTC.

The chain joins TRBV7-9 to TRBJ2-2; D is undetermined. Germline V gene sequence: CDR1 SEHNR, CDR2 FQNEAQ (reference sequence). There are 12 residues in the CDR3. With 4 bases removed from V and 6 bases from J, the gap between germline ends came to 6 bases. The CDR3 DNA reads TGTGCCAGCAGCTACCCTTCCGGGGAGCTGTTTTTT. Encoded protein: CASSYPSGELFF.

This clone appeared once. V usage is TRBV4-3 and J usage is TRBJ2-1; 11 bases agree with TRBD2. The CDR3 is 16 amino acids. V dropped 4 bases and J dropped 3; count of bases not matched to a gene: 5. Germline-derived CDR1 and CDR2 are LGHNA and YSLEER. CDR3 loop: CASSRGLADYYNEQFF. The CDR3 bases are TGCGCCAGCAGCCGGGGACTAGCGGACTACTACAATGAGCAGTTCTTC.

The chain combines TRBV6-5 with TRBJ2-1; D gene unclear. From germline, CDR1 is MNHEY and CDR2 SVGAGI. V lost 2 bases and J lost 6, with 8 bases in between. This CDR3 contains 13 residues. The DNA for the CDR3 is TGTGCCAGCAGTTACGGCCTTCCCAATGAGCAGTTCTTC. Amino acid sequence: CASSYGLPNEQFF.

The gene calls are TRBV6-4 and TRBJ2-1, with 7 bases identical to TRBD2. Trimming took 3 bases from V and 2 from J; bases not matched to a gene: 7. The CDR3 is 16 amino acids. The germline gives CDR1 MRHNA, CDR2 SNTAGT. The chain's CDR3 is CASSEFSGLTYNEQFF. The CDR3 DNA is TGTGCCAGCAGTGAATTTAGCGGGCTAACCTACAATGAGCAGTTCTTC.

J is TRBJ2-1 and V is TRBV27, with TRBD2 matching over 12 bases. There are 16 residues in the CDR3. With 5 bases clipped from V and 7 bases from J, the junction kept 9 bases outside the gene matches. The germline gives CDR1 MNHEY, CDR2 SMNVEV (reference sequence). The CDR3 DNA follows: TGTGCCAGCAGTCGACTAGCGGGAGACCCTAGGAATGAGCAGTTCTTC. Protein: CASSRLAGDPRNEQFF.

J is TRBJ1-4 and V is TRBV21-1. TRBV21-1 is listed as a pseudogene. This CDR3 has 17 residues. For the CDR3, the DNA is TGTGCCAGCAGCAAAGATCCGCCCGAGGGAACTAATGAAAAACTGTTTTTT. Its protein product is CASSKDPPEGTNEKLFF.

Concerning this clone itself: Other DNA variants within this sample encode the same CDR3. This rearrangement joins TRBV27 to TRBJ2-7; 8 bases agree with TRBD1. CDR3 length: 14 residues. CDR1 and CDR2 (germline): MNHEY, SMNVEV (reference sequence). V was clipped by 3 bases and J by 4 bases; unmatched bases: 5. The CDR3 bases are TGTGCCAGCAGTTTGGCAGGGGGCGGGTACGAGCAGTACTTC. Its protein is CASSLAGGGYEQYF.

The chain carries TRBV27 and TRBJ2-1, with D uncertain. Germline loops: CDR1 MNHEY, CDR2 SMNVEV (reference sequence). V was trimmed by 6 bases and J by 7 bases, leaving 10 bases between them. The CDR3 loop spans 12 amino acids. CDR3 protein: CASSPRWNEQFF. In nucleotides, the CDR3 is TGTGCCAGCAGCCCCCGTTGGAATGAGCAGTTCTTC.